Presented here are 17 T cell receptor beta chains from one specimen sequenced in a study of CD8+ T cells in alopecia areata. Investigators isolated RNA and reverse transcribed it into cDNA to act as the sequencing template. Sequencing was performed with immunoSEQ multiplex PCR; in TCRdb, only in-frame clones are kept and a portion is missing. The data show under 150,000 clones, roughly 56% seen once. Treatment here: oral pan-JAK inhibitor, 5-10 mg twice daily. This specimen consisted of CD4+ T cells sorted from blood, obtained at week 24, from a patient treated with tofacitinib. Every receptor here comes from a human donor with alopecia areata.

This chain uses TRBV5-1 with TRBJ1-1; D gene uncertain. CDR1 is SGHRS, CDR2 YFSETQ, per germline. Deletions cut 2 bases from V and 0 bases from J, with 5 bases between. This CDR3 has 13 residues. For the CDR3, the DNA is TGCGCCAGCAGCTTTACAGTGAACACTGAAGCTTTCTTT. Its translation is CASSFTVNTEAFF.

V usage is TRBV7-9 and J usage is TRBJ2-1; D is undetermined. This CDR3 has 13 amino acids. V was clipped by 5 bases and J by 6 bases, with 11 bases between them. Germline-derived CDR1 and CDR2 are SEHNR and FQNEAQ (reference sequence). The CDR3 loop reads CASSPPSSNEQFF. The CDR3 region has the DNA TGTGCCAGCAGCCCCCCCTCGAGCAATGAGCAGTTCTTC.

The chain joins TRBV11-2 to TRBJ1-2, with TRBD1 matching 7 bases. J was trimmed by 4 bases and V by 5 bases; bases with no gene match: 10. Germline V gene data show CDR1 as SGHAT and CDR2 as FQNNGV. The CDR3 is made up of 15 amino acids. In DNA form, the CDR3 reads TGTGCCAGCAGCCAGGGGGAGACAGGGATCTATGGCTACACCTTC. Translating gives CASSQGETGIYGYTF. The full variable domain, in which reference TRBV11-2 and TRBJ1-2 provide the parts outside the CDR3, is EAGVAQSPRYKIIEKRQSVAFWCNPISGHATLYWYQQILGQGPKLLIQFQNNGVVDDSQLPKDRFSAERLKGVDSTLKIQPAKLEDSAVYLCASSQGETGIYGYTFGSGTRLTVV.

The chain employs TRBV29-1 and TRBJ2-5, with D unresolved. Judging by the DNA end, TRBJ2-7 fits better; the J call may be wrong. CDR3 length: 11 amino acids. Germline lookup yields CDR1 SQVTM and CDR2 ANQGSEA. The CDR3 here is CSVSTVYEQYF. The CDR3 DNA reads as TGCAGCGTTTCCACAGTTTACGAGCAGTACTTC.

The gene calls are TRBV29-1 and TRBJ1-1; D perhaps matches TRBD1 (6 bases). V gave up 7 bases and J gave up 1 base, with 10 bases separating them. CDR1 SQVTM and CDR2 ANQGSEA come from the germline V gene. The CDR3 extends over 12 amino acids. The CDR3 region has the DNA TGCAGCGCCAAGACAGGGAACACTGAAGCTTTCTTT. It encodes CSAKTGNTEAFF.

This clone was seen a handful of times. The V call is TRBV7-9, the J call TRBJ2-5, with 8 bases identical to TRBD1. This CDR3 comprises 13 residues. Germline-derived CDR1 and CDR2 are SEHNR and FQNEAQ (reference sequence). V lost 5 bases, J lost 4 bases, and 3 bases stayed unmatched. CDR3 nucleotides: TGTGCCAGCAGCCCCAGGGGGCCAGAGACCCAGTACTTC. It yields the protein CASSPRGPETQYF.

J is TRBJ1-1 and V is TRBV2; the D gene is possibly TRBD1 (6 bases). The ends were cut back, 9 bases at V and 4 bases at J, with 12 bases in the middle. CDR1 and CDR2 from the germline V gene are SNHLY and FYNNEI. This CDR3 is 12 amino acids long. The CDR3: CARRQELTEAFF. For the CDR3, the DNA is TGTGCCAGACGACAGGAACTCACTGAAGCTTTCTTT.

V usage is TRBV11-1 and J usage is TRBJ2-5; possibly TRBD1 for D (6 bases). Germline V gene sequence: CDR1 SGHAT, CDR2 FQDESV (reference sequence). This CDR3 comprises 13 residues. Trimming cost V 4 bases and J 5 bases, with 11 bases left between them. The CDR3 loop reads CASSSGQWETQYF. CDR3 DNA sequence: TGTGCCAGCAGCTCCGGACAGTGGGAGACCCAGTACTTC.

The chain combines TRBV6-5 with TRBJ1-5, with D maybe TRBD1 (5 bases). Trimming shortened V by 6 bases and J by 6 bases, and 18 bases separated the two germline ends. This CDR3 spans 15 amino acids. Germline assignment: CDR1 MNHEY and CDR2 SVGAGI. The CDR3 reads CASSQDRPGRQPQHF. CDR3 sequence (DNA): TGTGCCAGCAGCCAAGACCGTCCAGGGCGTCAGCCCCAGCATTTT.

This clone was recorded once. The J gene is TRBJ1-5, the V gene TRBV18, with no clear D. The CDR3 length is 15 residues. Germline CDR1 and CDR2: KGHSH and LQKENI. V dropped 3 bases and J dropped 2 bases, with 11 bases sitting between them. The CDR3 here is CASSPRGGRNQPQHF. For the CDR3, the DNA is TGTGCCAGCTCACCTCGGGGAGGGCGCAATCAGCCCCAGCATTTT. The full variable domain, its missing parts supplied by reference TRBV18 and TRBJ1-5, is NAGVMQNPRHLVRRRGQEARLRCSPMKGHSHVYWYRQLPEEGLKFMVYLQKENIIDESGMPKERFSAEFPKEGPSILRIQQVVRGDSAAYFCASSPRGGRNQPQHFGDGTRLSIL.

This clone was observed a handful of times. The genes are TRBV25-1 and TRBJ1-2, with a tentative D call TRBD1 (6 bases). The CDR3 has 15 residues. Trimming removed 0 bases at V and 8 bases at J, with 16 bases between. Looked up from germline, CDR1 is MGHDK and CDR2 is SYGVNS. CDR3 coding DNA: TGTGCCAGCAGTGAATATAGGCAGGGGAGGGTCGGCTACACCTTC. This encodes CASSEYRQGRVGYTF.

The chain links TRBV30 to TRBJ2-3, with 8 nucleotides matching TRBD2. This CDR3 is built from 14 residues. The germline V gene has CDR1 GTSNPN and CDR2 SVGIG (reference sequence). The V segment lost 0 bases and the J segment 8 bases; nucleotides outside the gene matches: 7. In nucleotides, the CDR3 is TGTGCCTGGAGTGTACAGACCGGGAGGGGTACGCAGTATTTT. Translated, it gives CAWSVQTGRGTQYF.

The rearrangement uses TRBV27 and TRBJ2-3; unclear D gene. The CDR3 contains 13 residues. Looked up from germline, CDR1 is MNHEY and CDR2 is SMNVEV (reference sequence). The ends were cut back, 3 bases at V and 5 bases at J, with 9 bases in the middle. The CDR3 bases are TGTGCCAGCAGTTTCTCCCCTGGAGATACGCAGTATTTT. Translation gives CASSFSPGDTQYF.

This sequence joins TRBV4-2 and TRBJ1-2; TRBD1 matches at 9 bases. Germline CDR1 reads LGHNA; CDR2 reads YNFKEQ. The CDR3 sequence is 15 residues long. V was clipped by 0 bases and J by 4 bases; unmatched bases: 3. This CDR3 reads CASSQDRQGVYGYTF. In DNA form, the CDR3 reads TGTGCCAGCAGCCAAGACCGACAGGGGGTCTATGGCTACACCTTC.

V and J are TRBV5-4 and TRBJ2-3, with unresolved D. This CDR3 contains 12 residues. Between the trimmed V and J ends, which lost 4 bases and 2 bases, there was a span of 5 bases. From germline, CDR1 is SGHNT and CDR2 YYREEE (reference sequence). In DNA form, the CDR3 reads TGTGCCAGCAGCGATCCCACAGATACGCAGTATTTT. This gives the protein CASSDPTDTQYF. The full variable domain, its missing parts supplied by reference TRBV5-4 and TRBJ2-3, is ETGVTQSPTHLIKTRGQQVTLRCSSQSGHNTVSWYQQALGQGPQFIFQYYREEENGRGNFPPRFSGLQFPNYSSELNVNALELDDSALYLCASSDPTDTQYFGPGTRLTVL.

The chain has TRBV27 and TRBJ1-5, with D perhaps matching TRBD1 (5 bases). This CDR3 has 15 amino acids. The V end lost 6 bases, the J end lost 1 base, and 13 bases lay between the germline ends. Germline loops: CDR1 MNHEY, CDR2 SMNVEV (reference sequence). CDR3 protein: CASSRGGLSNQPQHF. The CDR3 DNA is TGTGCCAGCAGCCGGGGGGGTTTGAGCAATCAGCCCCAGCATTTT.

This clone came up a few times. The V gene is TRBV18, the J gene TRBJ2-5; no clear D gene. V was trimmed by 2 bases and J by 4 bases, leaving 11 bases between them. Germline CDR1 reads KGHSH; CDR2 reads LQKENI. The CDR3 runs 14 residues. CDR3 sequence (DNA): TGTGCCAGCTCACCAATGGCCCCTCCAGAGACCCAGTACTTC. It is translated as CASSPMAPPETQYF.